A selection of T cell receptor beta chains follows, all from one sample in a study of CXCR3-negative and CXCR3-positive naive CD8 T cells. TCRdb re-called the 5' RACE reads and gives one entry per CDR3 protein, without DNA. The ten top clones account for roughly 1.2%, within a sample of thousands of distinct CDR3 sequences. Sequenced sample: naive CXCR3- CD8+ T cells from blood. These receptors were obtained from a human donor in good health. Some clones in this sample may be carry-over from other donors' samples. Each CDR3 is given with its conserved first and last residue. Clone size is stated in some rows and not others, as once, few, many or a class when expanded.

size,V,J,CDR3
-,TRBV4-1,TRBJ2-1,CASSQEGGESGNEQFF
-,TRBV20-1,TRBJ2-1,CSARGTSEYNEQFF
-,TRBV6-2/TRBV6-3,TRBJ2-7,CASGTGTGDDPYEQYF
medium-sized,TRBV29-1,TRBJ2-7,CSVLVTGVYEQYF
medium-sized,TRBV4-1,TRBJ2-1,CASSQGSASGGYNEQFF
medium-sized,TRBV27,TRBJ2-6,CASSLRTSASSGANVLTF
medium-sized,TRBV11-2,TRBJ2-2,CASSLIGELFF
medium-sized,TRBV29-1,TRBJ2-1,CSVTPSSGAEQFF
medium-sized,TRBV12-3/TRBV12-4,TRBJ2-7,CASSFSGADEQYF
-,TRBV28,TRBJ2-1,CASSFGTAGTSGSGAEQFF
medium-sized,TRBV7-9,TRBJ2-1,CASSGEINNEQFF
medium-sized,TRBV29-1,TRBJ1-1,CSVSGGGTEAFF
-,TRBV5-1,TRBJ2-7,CASSTSEYEQYF
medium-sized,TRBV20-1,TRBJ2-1,CSASTGNEQFF
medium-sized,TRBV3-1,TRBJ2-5,CASSQVVSGTTRETQYF
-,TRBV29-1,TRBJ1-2,CSVRPGDYGYTF
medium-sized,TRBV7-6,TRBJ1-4,CASSLSLHSGTHNEKLFF
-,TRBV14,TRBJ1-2,CASSQGGGRGYTF
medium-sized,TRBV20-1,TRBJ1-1,CSARTNSNTEAFF
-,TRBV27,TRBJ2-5,CASAIAGGWETQYF
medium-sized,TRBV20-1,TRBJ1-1,CSASEGGQMNTEAFF
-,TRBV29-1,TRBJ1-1,CSVPRTDMNTEAFF
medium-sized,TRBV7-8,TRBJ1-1,CASSSSVRNTEAFF
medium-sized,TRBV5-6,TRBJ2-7,CASSLGLAANYEQYF
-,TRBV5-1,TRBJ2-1,CASSLASGTGVSYNEQFF
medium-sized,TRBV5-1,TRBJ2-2,CASKKGENTGELFF
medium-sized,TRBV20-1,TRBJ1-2,CSARDLGTEYGYTF
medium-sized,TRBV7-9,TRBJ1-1,CAITWTGRGFTEAFF
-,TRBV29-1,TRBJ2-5,CSVTVAGGGETQYF
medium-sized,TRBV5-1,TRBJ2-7,CASSTGLAGPYEQYF
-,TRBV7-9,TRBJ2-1,CASSLLAPSGRAYNEQFF
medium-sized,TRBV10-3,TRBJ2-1,CAISDPGTSELNEQFF
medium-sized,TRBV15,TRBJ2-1,CATSGTSYNEQFF
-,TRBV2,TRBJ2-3,CASSADLASTDTQYF
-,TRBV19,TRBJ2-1,CASSISAAKQFF
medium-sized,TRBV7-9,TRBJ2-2,CASRDGTGELFF
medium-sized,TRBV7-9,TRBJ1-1,CASSLANFGTEAFF
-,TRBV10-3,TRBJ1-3,CAISNETGGNTIYF
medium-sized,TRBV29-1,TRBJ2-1,CSVNVGTTVDEQFF
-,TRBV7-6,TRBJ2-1,CASSSSGSRYNEQFF
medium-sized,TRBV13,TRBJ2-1,CASSLLTDIGGSYNEQFF
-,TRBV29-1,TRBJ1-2,CSVLPPGFSNYGYTF
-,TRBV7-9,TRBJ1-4,CASSPTGGEKLFFF
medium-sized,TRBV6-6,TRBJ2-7,CASSQGDIGHEQYF
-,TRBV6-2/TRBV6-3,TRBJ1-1,CASRMENTEAFF
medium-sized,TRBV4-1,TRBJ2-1,CASSPTDSYNEQFF
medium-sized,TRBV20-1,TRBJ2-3,CSASHGITDTQYF
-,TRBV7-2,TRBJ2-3,CASSLVYGSTDTQYF
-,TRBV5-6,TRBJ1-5,CASSWGVSNQPQHF
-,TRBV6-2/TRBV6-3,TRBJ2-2,CASSPGGGELFF
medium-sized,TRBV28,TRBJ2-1,CASSSTPGLNEQFF
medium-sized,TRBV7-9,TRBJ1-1,CASSSPQGPEAFF
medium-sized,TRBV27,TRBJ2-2,CASWNRVSGELFF